The 32 T cell receptor beta chains below come from one sample, sequenced in a study of blood T cell repertoires in COVID-19. Sequenced by immunoSEQ multiplex PCR; TCRdb stores in-frame clones only, minus some. The profile shows approximately 170,000 clones, about 88% of them singletons. The sequencing input was peripheral blood. Source of these receptors: a man aged 60-69 years with acute or convalescent COVID-19.

V usage is TRBV6-2 or TRBV6-3 and J usage is TRBJ2-3; D is perhaps TRBD2 (6 bases). With 5 bases removed from V and 2 bases from J, the gap between germline ends came to 14 bases. The CDR3 contains 15 residues. Germline lookup yields CDR1 MNHEY and CDR2 SVGEGT. For the CDR3, the DNA is TGTGCCAGCAGTCTCTTTAGCGGCGACACAGATACGCAGTATTTT. This translates into CASSLFSGDTDTQYF.

V is TRBV19 and J is TRBJ1-1, with D tentatively TRBD1 (5 bases). The CDR3 has 15 residues. Trimming took 2 bases from V and 5 from J, leaving 15 bases between them. Germline loops: CDR1 LNHDA, CDR2 SQIVND (reference sequence). CDR3 in DNA: TGTGCCAGTAGTATAAGGGGACTCGGGGGAACTGAAGCTTTCTTT. Its protein is CASSIRGLGGTEAFF.

The V call is TRBV3-1 (or the pseudogene TRBV3-2), the J call TRBJ1-4; TRBD1 matches at 8 bases. V gave up 4 bases and J gave up 7 bases; unmatched junction bases: 8. Germline lookup yields CDR1 LGHDT and CDR2 YNNKEL (reference sequence). This CDR3 is built from 15 residues. CDR3 in DNA: TGTGCCAGCAGCCGCCGGACAGGGATGTTTGAAAAACTGTTTTTT. Protein product: CASSRRTGMFEKLFF.

The V gene is TRBV29-1, the J gene TRBJ1-2; no firm D call. Germline V CDR1 and CDR2: SQVTM, ANQGSEA. Between the trimmed V and J ends, which lost 0 bases and 0 bases, there was a span of 11 bases. CDR3 size: 15 residues. CDR3 coding DNA: TGCAGCGTTGAAGATCGGGTCAGCTCTAACTATGGCTACACCTTC. Its translation: CSVEDRVSSNYGYTF.

The rearrangement joins TRBV24-1 to TRBJ2-5, with D maybe TRBD2 (5 bases). The CDR3 sequence is 13 residues long. CDR1 is KGHDR and CDR2 is SFDVKD in the germline V gene. V shed 1 base and J shed 5 bases, with 7 bases lying between them. The DNA for the CDR3 is TGTGCCACCAGTGATTTTGGGAGCGAGACCCAGTACTTC. It yields the protein CATSDFGSETQYF.

This chain joins TRBV11-2 and TRBJ2-7; D gene uncertain. The CDR3 length is 14 residues. Germline CDR1 is SGHAT and CDR2 is FQNNGV. V gave up 1 base and J gave up 5 bases, with 12 bases separating them. The CDR3 protein is CASSLGGSKDEQYV. Written as DNA, the CDR3 is TGTGCCAGCAGCTTAGGCGGCAGTAAGGACGAGCAGTACGTC.

V usage is TRBV19 and J usage is TRBJ1-1, with no clear D. Germline V gene lookup returns CDR1 LNHDA and CDR2 SQIVND (reference sequence). V was cut by 3 bases and J by 3 bases, with 8 bases left in between. CDR3 length: 13 amino acids. CDR3 in DNA: TGTGCCAGTAGTATCCCAGGATACACTGAAGCTTTCTTT. It yields the protein CASSIPGYTEAFF.

This chain links TRBV24-1 with TRBJ2-1, with a possible D match to TRBD1 (7 bases). The germline V gene has CDR1 KGHDR and CDR2 SFDVKD. Deletions cut 3 bases from V and 4 bases from J, with 12 bases between. CDR3 length: 15 residues. The CDR3 loop reads CATSDEPGGYNEQFF. The CDR3, as DNA: TGTGCCACCAGTGATGAGCCAGGGGGGTACAATGAGCAGTTCTTC.

This sequence joins TRBV11-3 and TRBJ2-1; D remains unclear. The germline V gene has CDR1 SGHNT and CDR2 YENEEA. The CDR3 sequence is 15 residues long. Trimming shortened V by 5 bases and J by 4 bases, and 15 bases separated the two germline ends. The CDR3 is CASSPPTFGYNEQFF. CDR3 in DNA: TGTGCCAGCAGCCCCCCGACTTTTGGGTACAATGAGCAGTTCTTC.

The chain combines TRBV29-1 with TRBJ1-1; TRBD1 agrees at 7 bases. The CDR3 sequence is 14 residues long. Germline V gene lookup returns CDR1 SQVTM and CDR2 ANQGSEA. J gave up 3 bases and V 3 bases, and 7 bases lay outside the gene matches. This CDR3 reads CSVERTGADTEAFF. CDR3 coding DNA: TGCAGCGTTGAGAGGACAGGAGCTGACACTGAAGCTTTCTTT. The variable domain in full, completed from reference TRBV29-1 and TRBJ1-1, reads SAVISQKPSRDICQRGTSLTIQCQVDSQVTMMFWYRQQPGQSLTLIATANQGSEATYESGFVIDKFPISRPNLTFSTLTVSNMSPEDSSIYLCSVERTGADTEAFFGQGTRLTVV.

The chain employs TRBV18 and TRBJ2-7; D call uncertain. CDR1 KGHSH and CDR2 LQKENI come from the germline V gene. V dropped 2 bases and J dropped 1 base, with 9 bases sitting between them. There are 14 residues in the CDR3. CDR3 residues: CASSPGTESYEQYF. CDR3 bases: TGTGCCAGCTCACCAGGAACAGAATCCTACGAGCAGTACTTC.

This sequence joins TRBV6-5 and TRBJ1-1; D is uncertain. This CDR3 is 15 amino acids long. Trimming removed 10 bases at V and 0 bases at J, with 18 bases between. Germline V gene sequence: CDR1 MNHEY, CDR2 SVGAGI. CDR3 bases: TGTGCCACCCACGAGGGAGAGACTATGAACACTGAAGCTTTCTTT. Its protein is CATHEGETMNTEAFF.

This sequence joins TRBV18 and TRBJ2-2, with a tentative D call TRBD1 (6 bases). This CDR3 has 14 amino acids. V shed 6 bases and J shed 1 base, with 9 bases lying between them. Germline-derived CDR1 and CDR2 are KGHSH and LQKENI. CDR3 coding DNA: TGTGCCAGCTCTCAGACAGGGAACACCGGGGAGCTGTTTTTT. Its protein is CASSQTGNTGELFF.

The rearrangement joins TRBV12-3 or TRBV12-4 to TRBJ1-5; D not certain. The CDR3 runs to 12 residues. Trimming stripped 5 bases from V and 7 bases from J, with 9 bases between. CDR3 in DNA: TGTGCCAGCAGTACGAGAACCCAGCCCCAGCATTTT. Amino acids: CASSTRTQPQHF.

V is TRBV5-5 and J is TRBJ2-3; possible D gene TRBD1, 6 bases. CDR1 and CDR2 (germline): SGHKS, YYEKEE (reference sequence). Trimming shortened V by 0 bases and J by 0 bases, and 17 bases separated the two germline ends. CDR3 size: 18 residues. The CDR3 sequence is CASSLVGGNIPSTDTQYF. In DNA, the CDR3 is TGTGCCAGCAGCTTGGTAGGGGGTAATATACCTAGCACAGATACGCAGTATTTT.

This clone has just a few counts. The chain couples TRBV11-2 to TRBJ2-5, with 9 positions matching TRBD2. Per germline, CDR1 SGHAT and CDR2 FQNNGV. The CDR3 contains 15 residues. V was pared by 2 bases and J by 3 bases, with 4 bases of the junction left unmatched. The DNA of the CDR3 is TGTGCCAGCAGCTTATTTAGCGGGGGAAAAGAGACCCAGTACTTC. This translates into CASSLFSGGKETQYF.

The chain uses TRBV6-5 and TRBJ1-2, with a tentative D call TRBD1 (5 bases). The germline CDR1 and CDR2 sequences are MNHEY and SVGAGI. The CDR3 totals 13 residues. V lost 2 bases and J lost 4, with 8 bases in between. The CDR3 spells CASSYQGPYGYTF. CDR3 DNA sequence: TGTGCCAGCAGTTACCAGGGCCCCTATGGCTACACCTTC.

V gene TRBV24-1 combines with J gene TRBJ2-5, with 11 bases identical to TRBD1. CDR3 length: 15 residues. V lost 7 bases and J lost 5; bases outside the gene matches: 8. Germline lookup yields CDR1 KGHDR and CDR2 SFDVKD. The DNA of the CDR3 is TGTGCCACCAGCCAGGGACAGGGGGTTCGGGAGACCCAGTACTTC. Translated, it gives CATSQGQGVRETQYF.

This clone was detected only once. The CDR3 region is CASSRSGANEKLFF. CDR3 DNA: TGTGCCAGCAGTCGGTCGGGAGCTAATGAAAAACTGTTTTTT. The chain employs TRBV27 and TRBJ1-4; the D is unclear. CDR3 length: 14 amino acids. The V gene's germline CDR1 is MNHEY and CDR2 SMNVEV (reference sequence). Trimming cost V 5 bases and J 3 bases, with 10 bases left between them.

The rearrangement joins TRBV19 to TRBJ2-2, with TRBD2 matching over 11 bases. The trim removed 10 bases at V and 5 bases at J, leaving 6 bases unmatched. The CDR3 consists of 14 residues. Germline values: CDR1 LNHDA, CDR2 SQIVND (reference sequence). The CDR3 protein is CATLVAGGTGELFF. The CDR3 DNA follows: TGTGCCACCCTAGTAGCGGGGGGGACCGGGGAGCTGTTTTTT.

The CDR3 spells CASSSSAGGLNTGELFF. In nucleotides, the CDR3 is TGTGCCAGCAGCTCATCCGCAGGAGGACTTAACACCGGGGAGCTGTTTTTT. The V call is TRBV7-3, the J call TRBJ2-2; D might be TRBD2 (5 bases). V was clipped by 4 bases and J by 2 bases, with 17 bases between them. This CDR3 is 17 amino acids long. Germline V gene lookup returns CDR1 SGHTA and CDR2 FQGTGA.

The CDR3 DNA reads TGTGCCACCAGTGACGCTTTGACTAGCGGGGATAGTAATGAGCAGTTCTTC. As protein: CATSDALTSGDSNEQFF. This chain links TRBV24-1 with TRBJ2-1; 11 nucleotides line up with TRBD2. The CDR3 extends over 17 amino acids. Germline V gene lookup returns CDR1 KGHDR and CDR2 SFDVKD. V trimming: 4 bases; J trimming: 7 bases; junction bases outside the gene matches: 11.

The CDR3 protein is CASSLEVALTDTQYF. CDR3 sequence (DNA): TGCGCCAGCAGCTTGGAAGTAGCCCTCACAGATACGCAGTATTTT. This rearrangement joins TRBV5-1 to TRBJ2-3; unclear D gene. Trimming removed 0 bases from V and 2 bases from J, with 10 bases in between. The germline CDR1 and CDR2 sequences are SGHRS and YFSETQ. The CDR3 totals 15 residues.

The chain couples TRBV12-3 or TRBV12-4 to TRBJ1-1, with 7 positions matching TRBD1. V lost 9 bases, J lost 4 bases, and 5 bases stayed unmatched. The CDR3 has 12 amino acids. The CDR3: CASSAGGTEAFF. The CDR3 nucleotides read TGTGCCAGTTCTGCAGGGGGCACTGAAGCTTTCTTT.

The chain links TRBV9 to TRBJ1-1; the D gene is possibly TRBD1 (6 bases). Trimming took 4 bases from V and 2 from J, leaving 12 bases between them. This CDR3 contains 14 residues. The germline CDR1 and CDR2 sequences are SGDLS and YYNGEE. The CDR3 DNA is TGTGCCAGCAGCCCCCGGGGGGGCAACACTGAAGCTTTCTTT. It codes for CASSPRGGNTEAFF.

The chain joins TRBV28 to TRBJ2-2; 9 bases map to TRBD1. Germline lookup yields CDR1 MDHEN and CDR2 SYDVKM. J was trimmed by 0 bases and V by 3 bases; bases with no gene match: 8. This CDR3 comprises 18 residues. CDR3 in amino acids: CASSFNTGGPANTGELFF. CDR3 sequence (DNA): TGTGCCAGCAGTTTTAATACAGGGGGCCCTGCGAACACCGGGGAGCTGTTTTTT.

V gene TRBV30 combines with J gene TRBJ1-4; D remains unclear. The V and J ends lost 3 bases and 2 bases respectively, with 13 bases between them. The germline V gene encodes CDR1 GTSNPN and CDR2 SVGIG (reference sequence). The CDR3 has 15 amino acids. The CDR3 sequence is CAWSPLGNTNEKLFF. The CDR3 coding sequence is TGTGCCTGGAGCCCTCTCGGGAACACTAATGAAAAACTGTTTTTT.

The V and J genes are TRBV7-9 and TRBJ2-7; no definite D call. Trimming shortened V by 2 bases and J by 3 bases, and 8 bases separated the two germline ends. The CDR3 sequence is 13 residues long. Germline V CDR1 and CDR2: SEHNR, FQNEAQ (reference sequence). Written as DNA, the CDR3 is TGTGCCAGCAGCTTATCAGGTGGCTACGAGCAGTACGTC. Translation: CASSLSGGYEQYV.

V gene TRBV30 combines with J gene TRBJ2-3; tentative D call: TRBD2 (6 bases). Trimming cost V 1 base and J 3 bases, with 14 bases left between them. The CDR3 has 15 amino acids. Germline-derived CDR1 and CDR2 are GTSNPN and SVGIG (reference sequence). The CDR3 loop reads CAWSGMTRMTDTQYF. The CDR3 nucleotides are TGTGCCTGGAGTGGGATGACTAGGATGACAGATACGCAGTATTTT. Together with reference TRBV30 and TRBJ2-3, the CDR3 gives the full variable domain: SQTIHQWPATLVQPVGSPLSLECTVEGTSNPNLYWYRQAAGRGLQLLFYSVGIGQISSEVPQNLSASRPQDRQFILSSKKLLLSDSGFYLCAWSGMTRMTDTQYFGPGTRLTVL.

The V call is TRBV24-1, the J call TRBJ2-3; TRBD2 is a possible D gene (6 bases). Deletions cut 3 bases from V and 4 bases from J, with 16 bases between. Germline V gene data show CDR1 as KGHDR and CDR2 as SFDVKD. There are 16 residues in the CDR3. CDR3 in amino acids: CATSDPSEIEADTQYF. The CDR3 DNA follows: TGTGCCACCAGTGATCCTAGCGAAATCGAGGCAGATACGCAGTATTTT.

The chain recombines TRBV18 with TRBJ1-2, with a weak D call TRBD1 (6 bases). The germline gives CDR1 KGHSH, CDR2 LQKENI. The CDR3 has 15 amino acids. V lost 6 bases, J lost 4 bases, and 18 bases lay in between. This CDR3 reads CASSLPQGSGYGYTF. CDR3 nucleotides: TGTGCCAGCTCCCTACCCCAGGGGAGCGGCTATGGCTACACCTTC.

There are a few counts of this clone. The chain is built from TRBV6-1 and TRBJ1-3, with D maybe TRBD1 (5 bases). This CDR3 has 16 residues. In germline, CDR1 is MNHNS, CDR2 SASEGT. Trimming pared 1 base from V and 0 bases from J, leaving 10 bases between. In DNA, the CDR3 is TGTGCCAGCAGTGAAGGCTCCAGGGTCTCTGGAAACACCATATATTTT. Translation: CASSEGSRVSGNTIYF.